Listed here are 18 T cell receptor beta chains from one sample, sequenced in a study of OX40 agonist ivuxolimab in advanced cancers. Some clones are missing from TCRdb's copy, which holds only in-frame ones; the method was immunoSEQ multiplex PCR. The sample carries tens of thousands of clones, roughly 90% recorded once. The sequencing used CD4+ or CD8+ T cells sorted from blood, collected in a trial of the OX40 agonist ivuxolimab. Receptors were obtained from an adult with an advanced solid tumor such as melanoma, head and neck, liver or kidney cancer.

This chain links TRBV7-2 with TRBJ2-7; 8 bases are a match to TRBD2. This CDR3 spans 14 amino acids. Per germline, CDR1 SGHTA and CDR2 FQGNSA. After removal of 1 base from V and 4 bases from J, the junction contained 3 bases not matched to a gene. CDR3 amino acids: CASSLEAGVYEQYF. The CDR3 DNA sequence: TGTGCCAGCAGCTTAGAAGCGGGAGTTTACGAGCAGTACTTC.

This clone has a single count. The genes are TRBV4-2 and TRBJ2-6; TRBD2 aligns across 9 bases. The CDR3 totals 16 residues. The J segment lost 4 bases and the V segment lost 5 bases, leaving 6 bases of the junction unmatched. Germline V gene lookup returns CDR1 LGHNA and CDR2 YNFKEQ. The CDR3 protein is CASSSPLAGGANVLTF. The CDR3 nucleotides are TGTGCCAGCAGCTCCCCTCTAGCGGGGGGGGCCAACGTCCTGACTTTC.

This CDR3 is CATSQNRSPLHF. CDR3 bases: TGTGCCACCTCACAAAATCGGTCACCCCTCCACTTT. This rearrangement joins TRBV6-5 to TRBJ1-6; no clear D gene. Germline assignment: CDR1 MNHEY and CDR2 SVGAGI. CDR3 length: 12 amino acids. Trimming took 10 bases from V and 10 from J, leaving 14 bases between them.

The chain recombines TRBV4-1 with TRBJ2-3; weak D call: TRBD1 (7 bases). The germline gives CDR1 MGHRA, CDR2 YSYEKL. V was cut by 0 bases and J by 8 bases, with 21 bases left in between. The CDR3 runs to 17 residues. The CDR3 bases are TGCGCCAGCAGCCAAGAGGGGAGGAGCGACCAGGGGGGTACGCAGTATTTT. Translation gives CASSQEGRSDQGGTQYF.

The sample holds one count of this clone. The genes are TRBV9 and TRBJ2-6, with D unresolved. V was pared by 7 bases and J by 1 base, with 6 bases between. Germline V gene lookup returns CDR1 SGDLS and CDR2 YYNGEE. The length of the CDR3 is 13 residues. The CDR3 sequence is CASQGSGANVLTF. The CDR3 region has the DNA TGTGCCAGCCAAGGTTCTGGGGCCAACGTCCTGACTTTC. The whole variable domain, filled in from reference TRBV9 and TRBJ2-6, reads DSGVTQTPKHLITATGQRVTLRCSPRSGDLSVYWYQQSLDQGLQFLIQYYNGEERAKGNILERFSAQQFPDLHSELNLSSLELGDSALYFCASQGSGANVLTFGAGSRLTVL.

The gene calls are TRBV7-2 and TRBJ2-7; possibly TRBD2 for D (5 bases). CDR3 length: 11 amino acids. CDR1 and CDR2 (germline): SGHTA, FQGNSA. The V gene lost 7 bases and the J gene lost 7 bases, with 11 bases spanning the gap. CDR3 in DNA: TGTGCCAGCACCCCCGGGGTGGAGCAGTACTTC. The encoded protein is CASTPGVEQYF.

The chain employs TRBV7-6 and TRBJ2-1; D is possibly TRBD2 (5 bases). The length of the CDR3 is 16 residues. With 4 bases removed from V and 1 base from J, the gap between germline ends came to 14 bases. Germline-derived CDR1 and CDR2 are SGHVS and FNYEAQ. The CDR3, as DNA: TGTGCCAGCAGCTCAATAAGCGGAGCGTCCTACAATGAGCAGTTCTTC. This translates into CASSSISGASYNEQFF.

The chain uses TRBV5-5 and TRBJ1-2; D is unclear. This CDR3 region has 15 residues. Germline loops: CDR1 SGHKS, CDR2 YYEKEE (reference sequence). V lost 0 bases and J 4 bases, leaving 13 bases between the germline ends. The CDR3 DNA follows: TGTGCCAGCAGCTTGGCTGCAGGCGAGGGCTATGGCTACACCTTC. Amino acid sequence: CASSLAAGEGYGYTF.

V and J are TRBV18 and TRBJ2-5; 11 bases line up with TRBD2. The ends lost 3 bases at V and 4 bases at J; junction bases unmatched: 4. The CDR3 covers 15 residues. The germline V gene has CDR1 KGHSH and CDR2 LQKENI. The CDR3 reads CASSPLTSGRETQYF. CDR3 bases: TGTGCCAGCTCACCGCTCACTAGCGGGAGAGAGACCCAGTACTTC.

The genes are TRBV5-4 and TRBJ1-3; TRBD1 agrees at 9 bases. Germline CDR1 and CDR2: SGHNT and YYREEE (reference sequence). Unmatched junction bases numbered 5, after V lost 4 bases and J lost 3 bases. The CDR3 totals 15 residues. CDR3 residues: CASSTGTGSGNTIYF. Written as DNA, the CDR3 is TGTGCCAGCAGCACAGGGACAGGGAGTGGAAACACCATATATTTT.

The V call is TRBV19, the J call TRBJ2-5, with D possibly being TRBD1 (6 bases). CDR3 length: 14 residues. Germline V gives CDR1 LNHDA, CDR2 SQIVND (reference sequence). The V gene lost 3 bases and the J gene lost 0 bases, with 8 bases spanning the gap. Here the CDR3 reads CASSIWTDQETQYF. CDR3 bases: TGTGCCAGTAGTATCTGGACAGACCAAGAGACCCAGTACTTC. Full variable domain (missing parts from reference TRBV19 and TRBJ2-5): DGGITQSPKYLFRKEGQNVTLSCEQNLNHDAMYWYRQDPGQGLRLIYYSQIVNDFQKGDIAEGYSVSREKKESFPLTVTSAQKNPTAFYLCASSIWTDQETQYFGPGTRLLVL.

This clone came up once. The chain joins TRBV6-1 to TRBJ1-5; TRBD1 aligns across 12 bases. This CDR3 comprises 16 residues. V was pared by 1 base and J by 9 bases, with 7 bases of the junction left unmatched. Germline V lookup: CDR1 MNHNS, CDR2 SASEGT. CDR3: CASSEGGGQGALPQHF. CDR3 nucleotide sequence: TGTGCCAGCAGTGAAGGAGGGGGACAGGGGGCTCTGCCCCAGCATTTT.

The CDR3 region is CASSYLAGGPREQYF. As DNA, the CDR3 is TGCGCCAGCAGCTACCTAGCGGGAGGGCCAAGAGAGCAGTACTTC. V gene TRBV5-1 combines with J gene TRBJ2-7; TRBD2 matches at 12 bases. CDR3 length equals 15 residues. Germline V CDR1 and CDR2: SGHRS, YFSETQ. Unmatched junction bases numbered 8, after V lost 3 bases and J lost 7 bases.

This chain joins TRBV7-6 and TRBJ2-5, with 7 bases aligning to TRBD1. The CDR3 loop spans 15 amino acids. V shed 5 bases, J shed 4 bases, and the junction held 10 bases outside the gene matches. Per germline, CDR1 SGHVS and CDR2 FNYEAQ. The CDR3, as DNA: TGTGCCAGCAGCCCATCGACAGGGAACGCAGAGACCCAGTACTTC. It encodes CASSPSTGNAETQYF. Combining the CDR3 with reference TRBV7-6 and TRBJ2-5 gives the whole variable domain GAGVSQSPRYKVTKRGQDVALRCDPISGHVSLYWYRQALGQGPEFLTYFNYEAQQDKSGLPNDRFSAERPEGSISTLTIQRTEQRDSAMYRCASSPSTGNAETQYFGPGTRLLVL.

The rearrangement uses TRBV12-5 and TRBJ2-7; possibly TRBD1 for D (6 bases). Trimming pared 5 bases from V and 4 bases from J, leaving 15 bases between. Germline V gene sequence: CDR1 LGHNT, CDR2 FRNRAP. The CDR3 length is 14 residues. The CDR3 sequence is CASGTRGGSYEQYF. CDR3 DNA: TGTGCTAGTGGTACCAGAGGGGGATCTTACGAGCAGTACTTC.

V and J are TRBV6-1 and TRBJ2-2; maybe TRBD1 (6 bases). The CDR3 runs to 15 residues. Germline CDR1 reads MNHNS; CDR2 reads SASEGT. Trimming removed 2 bases at V and 3 bases at J, with 10 bases between. Written as DNA, the CDR3 is TGTGCCAGCAGTGAACACAGGGCTTACACCGGGGAGCTGTTTTTT. It specifies CASSEHRAYTGELFF.

The J gene is TRBJ2-6, the V gene TRBV7-9, with 8 bases that match TRBD1. CDR1 is SEHNR, CDR2 FQNEAQ, per germline (reference sequence). The length of the CDR3 is 14 residues. Trimming removed 4 bases from V and 7 bases from J; junction bases left unmatched: 3. CDR3 bases: TGTGCCAGCAGCTCGGACAGGGAAGCCAACGTCCTGACTTTC. Translated: CASSSDREANVLTF.

This chain connects TRBV6-6 to TRBJ1-1; no reliable D call. Germline CDR1 MNHNY, CDR2 SVGAGI (reference sequence). V was trimmed by 7 bases and J by 2 bases, leaving 11 bases between them. The CDR3 loop spans 13 amino acids. This chain's CDR3 is CASTQVENTEAFF. The CDR3 DNA sequence: TGTGCCAGCACCCAAGTGGAAAACACTGAAGCTTTCTTT.